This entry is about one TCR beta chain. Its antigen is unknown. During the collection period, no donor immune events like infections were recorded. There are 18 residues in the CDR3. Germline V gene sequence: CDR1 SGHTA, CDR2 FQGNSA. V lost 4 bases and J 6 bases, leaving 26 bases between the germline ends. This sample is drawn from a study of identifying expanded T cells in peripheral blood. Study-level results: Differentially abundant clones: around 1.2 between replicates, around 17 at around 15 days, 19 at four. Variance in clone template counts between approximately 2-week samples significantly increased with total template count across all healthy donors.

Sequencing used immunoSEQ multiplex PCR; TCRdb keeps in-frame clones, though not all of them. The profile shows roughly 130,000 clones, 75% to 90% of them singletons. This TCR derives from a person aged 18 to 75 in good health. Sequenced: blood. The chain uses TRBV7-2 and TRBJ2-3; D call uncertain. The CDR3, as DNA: TGTGCCAGCAGCTCACCGAACCGACCGGGTGGGGTAGGTGATACGCAGTATTTT. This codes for CASSSPNRPGGVGDTQYF.